This T cell receptor beta chain was sequenced for a study of monozygotic twins with cystic fibrosis. General study results and limits: Co-twins had the most similar V usage for 13 of 16 pairs, J for 8. Unrelated CF individuals shared fewer identical clonotypes than monozygotic CF twins.

This clone was counted a few times. The target antigen is unknown. V lost 5 bases and J lost 5; bases outside the gene matches: 4. The CDR3 length is 14 residues. The germline CDR1 and CDR2 sequences are MNHEY and SVGAGI. The method was immunoSEQ multiplex PCR; TCRdb's version includes in-frame clones alone and lacks a portion of them. The table lists approximately 23,000 clones, 80% to 90% of them singletons. This sequence was found in a woman younger than 45 with cystic fibrosis. Sequencing was carried out using blood. This chain links TRBV6-5 with TRBJ2-1, with 9 bases lining up with TRBD1. CDR3 bases: TGTGCCAGCAGTCGTTGGACAGGGGACAATGAGCAGTTCTTC. This codes for CASSRWTGDNEQFF.